This TCR beta chain was captured by sequencing in a study of blood T cell repertoires in COVID-19. Study background: Sites in the United States, Italy and Spain provided acute and convalescent COVID-19 samples. From T cells, B-cell-depleted T cells, or PBMCs came the material, which was cDNA or gDNA.

How the authors handled the data: Estimates of nucleated cell counts were drawn from the amplification of reference gene primers. Produced via immunoSEQ multiplex PCR; TCRdb's table is partial and in-frame only. V, J and clone size were drawn from that table, and D and trimming were deduced from the DNA. The repertoire holds about 280,000 clones, with roughly 86% as singletons. Per germline, CDR1 LNHDA and CDR2 SQIVND (reference sequence). This CDR3 spans 18 amino acids. Losses at the gene ends were 1 base for V and 8 bases for J; bases not matched to a gene: 14. The clonotype comes from a man in his late teens or twenties with active or convalescent COVID-19. This rearrangement joins TRBV19 to TRBJ2-1; 10 nucleotides align to TRBD2. The sample taken for sequencing was peripheral blood. DNA for the CDR3: TGTGCCAGTAGTATAGGTGTGCGGGAGCGGGGGGGAACCCATGAGCAGTTCTTC. This sequence encodes CASSIGVRERGGTHEQFF.